Described below is a single TCR beta chain sequence and its context. The data originate from a study of T cell responses to AZD1222 COVID-19 vaccine. This CDR3 spans 14 amino acids. CDR1 is SGHRS and CDR2 is YFSETQ in the germline V gene. The junction had 2 bases not matched to a gene; V was cut back by 0 bases and J by 7 bases. Method: immunoSEQ multiplex PCR; TCRdb's copy keeps in-frame clones and lacks some. The sample shows about 140,000 clones, about 90% of them seen only once. The rearrangement joins TRBV5-1 to TRBJ2-4, with TRBD1 identical over 9 bases. This clonotype was sampled from an adult in good health. Source: peripheral blood, taken on day 0 of AZD1222 vaccination. The CDR3, as DNA: TGCGCCAGCAGCTTGGCCGGGACAGGGAACATTCAGTACTTC. Protein: CASSLAGTGNIQYF. Drawing the rest from reference TRBV5-1 and TRBJ2-4, the complete variable domain is KAGVTQTPRYLIKTRGQQVTLSCSPISGHRSVSWYQQTPGQGLQFLFEYFSETQRNKGNFPGRFSGRQFSNSRSEMNVSTLELGDSALYLCASSLAGTGNIQYFGAGTRLSVL.